This TCR beta chain was captured in a study of T-cell reconstitution after alpha-beta-depleted transplantation in children. Unique molecular identifiers were used to barcode this TCRbeta library. MiXCR, run by TCRdb on the PCR reads, gives a single entry per CDR3 protein. The table shows approximately 490,000 distinct CDR3 sequences, with around an eighth occurring only once. There are a few counts of this clonotype. The CDR3 runs to 13 residues. Trimming took 4 bases from V and 7 from J, leaving 10 bases between them. Germline values: CDR1 KGHDR, CDR2 SFDVKD. The chain joins TRBV24-1 to TRBJ1-5; unclear D gene. This material consisted of PBMCs from the stem cell graft donor, taken from the stem cell graft. The TCR sequence derives from a human donor who donated a stem cell graft to a child with combined immunodeficiency. The CDR3 coding sequence is TGTGCCACCAGTGACAGAGTAAGCCAGCCCCAGCATTTT. Amino acid sequence: CATSDRVSQPQHF.